This entry lists 27 T cell receptor beta chains sequenced from one sample in a study of breast tumors, draining lymph nodes, adjacent tissues. Samples came from axillary lymph nodes draining the breast cancer. TCRdb reanalysed the multiplex PCR reads using MiXCR and keeps one entry per CDR3 protein. The sample consists of 150,000 to 200,000 distinct CDR3 sequences, approximately 30% of them appearing once. The specimen was axillary lymph node tissue. The source of these receptors is a female donor with breast cancer. Some clones in this sample may be carry-over from other donors' samples.

V and J are TRBV14 and TRBJ2-3; perhaps TRBD1 as D (6 bases). The end of the DNA aligns better with TRBJ1-1, so the J call may be wrong. Germline V gives CDR1 SGHDN, CDR2 FVKESK. The CDR3 consists of 18 residues. The CDR3 DNA sequence: TGTGCCAGCAGCCAAGATGAGCGGGGGGCCGGAGGGAACACTGAAGCTTTCTTT. It encodes CASSQDERGAGGNTEAFF.

In the case of this clonotype: At one of its ends the junction is not consistent with the germline gene, which may arise from a read error. The chain uses TRBV7-2 and TRBJ2-5; 10 bases match TRBD2. CDR1 is SGHTA and CDR2 is FQGNSA in the germline V gene. The CDR3 loop spans 17 amino acids. DNA of the CDR3: TGTGCCAGCAGCTTAGAGCGGGGGGGGTCCCCACAAGAGCCCCAGTACTTC. It encodes CASSLERGGSPQEPQYF. Filled out from reference TRBV7-2 and TRBJ2-5, the complete variable domain reads GAGVSQSPSNKVTEKGKDVELRCDPISGHTALYWYRQSLGQGLEFLIYFQGNSAPDKSGLPSDRFSAERTGGSVSTLTIQRTQQEDSAVYLCASSLERGGSPQEPQYFGPGTRLLVL.

This clonotype came up many times. Here the CDR3 DNA reads TGTGCCAGCAGCCGCGGGACCGGGGAGCTGTTTTTT. Its translation is CASSRGTGELFF. The chain is built from TRBV5-6 and TRBJ2-2, with a tentative D call TRBD2 (5 bases). CDR3 length: 12 residues. Germline-derived CDR1 and CDR2 are SGHDT and YYEEEE. V was pared by 4 bases and J by 5 bases, with 6 bases between.

This clonotype was recorded at least ten times. V gene TRBV12-3 or TRBV12-4 combines with J gene TRBJ2-1; possible D gene TRBD1, 5 bases. The CDR3 is 13 amino acids. Trimming took off 3 bases at V and 4 bases at J, with 7 bases between the two ends. CDR3 amino acids: CASSFREYNEQFF. DNA of the CDR3: TGTGCCAGCAGTTTCAGGGAATACAATGAGCAGTTCTTC.

Note on this clonotype: Since a much larger clone is just one base distant, this may be a read error. This rearrangement joins TRBV12-3 or TRBV12-4 to TRBJ2-2, with D possibly being TRBD1 or TRBD2 (5 bases each). The CDR3 extends over 11 amino acids. The CDR3 here is CASTGPGEPFF. Written as DNA, the CDR3 is TGTGCCAGCACGGGGCCCGGGGAGCCGTTTTTT.

This rearrangement joins TRBV6-5 to TRBJ2-2; D not resolved. Trimming left V 6 bases short and J 1 base short, with 12 bases between. The V gene's germline CDR1 is MNHEY and CDR2 SVGAGI. CDR3 length: 15 residues. CDR3 sequence: CASRPRRLNTGELFF. The CDR3 DNA is TGTGCCAGCAGACCCCGGAGATTGAACACCGGGGAGCTGTTTTTT.

At least ten counts were recorded for this clonotype. This chain uses TRBV11-1 with TRBJ1-5; 7 bases are a match to TRBD1. V lost 5 bases, J lost 5 bases, and 3 bases stayed unmatched. CDR3 size: 13 residues. CDR1 SGHAT and CDR2 FQDESV come from the germline V gene (reference sequence). The CDR3 is CASSRDRDQPQHF. CDR3 bases: TGTGCCAGCAGCCGAGACAGGGATCAGCCCCAGCATTTT. Variable domain in full (rest from reference TRBV11-1 and TRBJ1-5): EAEVAQSPRYKITEKSQAVAFWCDPISGHATLYWYRQILGQGPELLVQFQDESVVDDSQLPKDRFSAERLKGVDSTLKIQPAELGDSAMYLCASSRDRDQPQHFGDGTRLSIL.

V gene TRBV6-1 combines with J gene TRBJ1-4; maybe TRBD1 (6 bases). V was cut by 1 base and J by 12 bases, with 12 bases left in between. Germline loops: CDR1 MNHNS, CDR2 SASEGT. The length of the CDR3 is 13 residues. This CDR3 is CASSEGGAGELFF. CDR3 coding DNA: TGTGCCAGCAGTGAAGGGGGGGCAGGGGAACTGTTTTTT.

This clonotype was found many times. The V gene is TRBV12-3 or TRBV12-4, the J gene TRBJ2-1, with 8 bases identical to TRBD2. With V trimmed by 1 base and J by 4 bases, 3 bases remained unmatched. This CDR3 is 15 amino acids long. The CDR3 protein is CASSLEIAGYNEQFF. The CDR3 nucleotides are TGTGCCAGCAGTTTAGAAATAGCGGGGTACAATGAGCAGTTCTTC.

In its sample, this clonotype was seen many times. This chain connects TRBV2 to TRBJ2-7; 13 bases match TRBD2. The CDR3 is 17 amino acids. Germline CDR1 reads SNHLY; CDR2 reads FYNNEI. Trimming at V came to 4 bases and at J to 2 bases, leaving 8 bases not matched to a gene. CDR3 region: CASSASLGLAGTYEQYF. CDR3 DNA sequence: TGTGCCAGCAGTGCGTCTTTGGGACTAGCGGGGACCTACGAGCAGTACTTC.

This chain joins TRBV6-5 and TRBJ1-5, with 7 bases identical to TRBD1. The ends lost 4 bases at V and 4 bases at J; junction bases unmatched: 4. This CDR3 is built from 14 residues. Germline V lookup: CDR1 MNHEY, CDR2 SVGAGI. The CDR3 DNA reads TGTGCCAGCAGTTTAGGACAGGCGAATCAGCCCCAGCATTTT. Encoded protein: CASSLGQANQPQHF.

Concerning this clonotype itself: Its ends do not fully match the called genes, so a read error is possible. The chain combines TRBV7-9 with TRBJ1-6; D gene uncertain. Germline lookup yields CDR1 SEHNR and CDR2 FQNEAQ (reference sequence). The CDR3 runs to 12 residues. The CDR3 nucleotides read TGTGCCAGCAGCCTTAACCAATCACCCCGCCACTTT. Translated: CASSLNQSPRHF.

The J gene is TRBJ2-5, the V gene TRBV11-2; D assignment may be TRBD1 or TRBD2 (7 bases each). The CDR3 sequence is 15 residues long. Trimming pared 3 bases from V and 4 bases from J, leaving 15 bases between. CDR1 and CDR2 (germline): SGHAT, FQNNGV. In DNA, the CDR3 is TGTGCCAGCAGCTTGCAGCGGGACAGTGCAGAGACCCAGTACTTC. It translates to CASSLQRDSAETQYF.

As regards this clonotype: This clone may be a read error of a much larger clone one base away. The chain is built from TRBV14 and TRBJ2-2; D is unresolved. The germline gives CDR1 SGHDN, CDR2 FVKESK. The CDR3 extends over 13 amino acids. In nucleotides, the CDR3 is TGTACCAGCAGCCACGTAAACACCGGGGAGCTGTTTTTT. This gives the protein CTSSHVNTGELFF.

This clonotype was seen ten or more times. The CDR3 DNA follows: TGTGCCACCAGCAGAAGAGCAGGGGTTGGAAACACCATATATTTT. It yields the protein CATSRRAGVGNTIYF. This chain uses TRBV15 with TRBJ1-3; weak D call: TRBD1 (6 bases). Germline V lookup: CDR1 LNHNV, CDR2 YYDKDF (reference sequence). V was shortened by 2 bases and J by 3 bases, with 11 bases between the two germline ends. This CDR3 is built from 15 residues.

This clonotype appeared many times. This chain joins TRBV6-6 and TRBJ1-2; D unresolved. Trimming pared 4 bases from V and 0 bases from J, leaving 6 bases between. Germline V CDR1 and CDR2: MNHNY, SVGAGI (reference sequence). This CDR3 spans 13 amino acids. The CDR3 region has the DNA TGTGCCAGCAGTTGGCTGGCTAACTATGGCTACACCTTC. Amino acids: CASSWLANYGYTF.

The J gene is TRBJ1-5, the V gene TRBV12-3 or TRBV12-4; a possible D gene is TRBD1 (6 bases). Trimming took 6 bases from V and 11 from J, leaving 20 bases between them. There are 14 residues in the CDR3. CDR3 nucleotides: TGTGCCAGCAGGACCAACAGGGTGGGAGAGACCCAGCATTTT. It specifies CASRTNRVGETQHF.

This chain connects TRBV27 to TRBJ1-6, with a possible D match to TRBD1 (5 bases). CDR3 size: 12 residues. CDR1 and CDR2 from the germline V gene are MNHEY and SMNVEV (reference sequence). V was pared by 4 bases and J by 10 bases, with 8 bases between. The CDR3 is CASSSGDSPLHF. The DNA of the CDR3 is TGTGCCAGCAGTTCCGGGGACTCACCCCTCCACTTT.

The chain recombines TRBV7-2 with TRBJ2-3; 12 bases align to TRBD2. Trimming removed 5 bases from V and 0 bases from J; junction bases left unmatched: 24. Germline lookup yields CDR1 SGHTA and CDR2 FQGNSA. This CDR3 is 23 amino acids long. The DNA of the CDR3 is TGTGCCAGCAGCCAAGATGAAGCAGGCTCATGGACTAGCGGGATCGCTAGCACAGATACGCAGTATTTT. It yields the protein CASSQDEAGSWTSGIASTDTQYF.

The J gene is TRBJ2-2, the V gene TRBV6-2 or TRBV6-3, with D uncertain. Germline V CDR1 and CDR2: MNHEY, SVGEGT. The CDR3 is 10 residues long. V gave up 7 bases and J gave up 8 bases, with 5 bases separating them. The CDR3 sequence is CASNLGELFF. DNA for the CDR3: TGTGCCAGCAACCTAGGGGAGCTGTTTTTT.

In this sample, this clonotype turned up many times. V usage is TRBV19 and J usage is TRBJ2-5; the D gene is possibly TRBD1 (5 bases). The germline V and J ends were trimmed by 6 bases and 7 bases, with 24 bases remaining between them. Germline loops: CDR1 LNHDA, CDR2 SQIVND (reference sequence). This CDR3 is built from 16 residues. CDR3 sequence (DNA): TGTGCCAGTAGCACTACTTCGACAGATGGGAAGAGGACCCAGTACTTC. Translation gives CASSTTSTDGKRTQYF.

Comments on this clonotype: A read error may be the cause here, since a much bigger clone is one base away. The V gene is TRBV7-2, the J gene TRBJ2-5; TRBD2 aligns across 12 bases. This CDR3 is built from 17 residues. V dropped 3 bases and J dropped 9; count of bases not matched to a gene: 14. From germline, CDR1 is SGHTA and CDR2 FQGNSA. The chain's CDR3 is CASSFRTSGAPGEPQYF. CDR3 nucleotide sequence: TGTGCCAGCAGCTTCCGGACTAGCGGGGCCCCAGGGGAGCCCCAGTACTTC.

This chain uses TRBV15 with TRBJ1-5, with D possibly being TRBD1 (6 bases). The CDR3 is 17 amino acids. Germline values: CDR1 LNHNV, CDR2 YYDKDF (reference sequence). V lost 4 bases to trimming and J lost 11 bases, with 27 bases between them. CDR3 loop: CATSIRRGEGLQETQHF. In DNA, the CDR3 is TGTGCCACCAGCATCCGGAGGGGGGAGGGGCTCCAAGAGACCCAGCATTTT.

This clonotype was detected ten times or more. CDR3 residues: CASIPSGTLSSYNEQFF. The CDR3 DNA is TGTGCCAGCATCCCTAGCGGGACCCTAAGCTCCTACAATGAGCAGTTCTTC. The J gene is TRBJ2-1, the V gene TRBV2; 9 bases agree with TRBD2. The length of the CDR3 is 17 residues. Germline loops: CDR1 SNHLY, CDR2 FYNNEI. V shed 7 bases, J shed 0 bases, and the junction held 10 bases outside the gene matches.

J is TRBJ2-3 and V is TRBV29-1; D gene ambiguous. The CDR3 totals 12 residues. Trimming removed 7 bases from V and 5 bases from J, with 13 bases in between. Germline CDR1 reads SQVTM; CDR2 reads ANQGSEA. The DNA of the CDR3 is TGCAGCGCGGGCCAGCGTGGAGATACGCAGTATTTT. Amino acids: CSAGQRGDTQYF.

This clonotype has a count of ten or more. This sequence joins TRBV7-2 and TRBJ2-5; 12 bases line up with TRBD2. Germline V lookup: CDR1 SGHTA, CDR2 FQGNSA. Trimming cost V 1 base and J 5 bases; bases outside gene matches: 8. This CDR3 is 17 amino acids long. The CDR3 loop reads CASSLEASGRAFETQYF. The CDR3 DNA follows: TGTGCCAGCAGCTTAGAGGCTAGCGGGAGGGCCTTTGAGACCCAGTACTTC.

In regard to this clonotype: A much larger clone sits a single nucleotide away, making a read error possible. The rearrangement uses TRBV12-3 or TRBV12-4 and TRBJ2-1; 10 nucleotides agree with TRBD2. With 4 bases clipped from V and 8 bases from J, the junction kept 8 bases outside the gene matches. The CDR3 is 15 residues long. The CDR3 region has the DNA TGTGCCAGCAGTTCCCGCCTAGCGGGGGCGGATGAGCAGTTCTTC. Protein: CASSSRLAGADEQFF.